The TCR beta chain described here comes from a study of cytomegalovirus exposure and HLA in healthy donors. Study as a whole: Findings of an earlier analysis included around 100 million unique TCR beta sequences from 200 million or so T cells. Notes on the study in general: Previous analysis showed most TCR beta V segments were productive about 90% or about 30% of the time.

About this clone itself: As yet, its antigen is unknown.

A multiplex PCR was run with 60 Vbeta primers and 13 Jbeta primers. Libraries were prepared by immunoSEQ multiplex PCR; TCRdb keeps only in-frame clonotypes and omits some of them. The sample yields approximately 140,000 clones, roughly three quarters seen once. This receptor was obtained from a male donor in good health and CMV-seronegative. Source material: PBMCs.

In DNA form, the CDR3 reads TGTGCCAGCAGTCTATTCCCGGGACAGAACTACGAGCAGTACTTC. The encoded protein is CASSLFPGQNYEQYF. The V call is TRBV27, the J call TRBJ2-7; 7 bases align to TRBD1. The CDR3 loop spans 15 amino acids. Germline V CDR1 and CDR2: MNHEY, SMNVEV (reference sequence). J was trimmed by 3 bases and V by 5 bases; bases with no gene match: 10.